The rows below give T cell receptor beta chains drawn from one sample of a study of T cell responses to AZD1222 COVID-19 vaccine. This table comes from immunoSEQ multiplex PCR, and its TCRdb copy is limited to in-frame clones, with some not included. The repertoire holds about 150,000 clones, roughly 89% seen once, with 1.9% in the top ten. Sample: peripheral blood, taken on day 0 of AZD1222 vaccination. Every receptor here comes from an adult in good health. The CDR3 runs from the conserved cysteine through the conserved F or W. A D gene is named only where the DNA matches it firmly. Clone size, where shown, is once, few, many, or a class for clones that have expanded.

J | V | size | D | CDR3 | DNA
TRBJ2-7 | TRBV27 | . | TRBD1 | CASSLRDRYEQYF | TGTGCCAGCAGTCTCCGGGACAGGTACGAGCAGTACTTC
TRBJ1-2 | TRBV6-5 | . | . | CASTQGNVGYTF | TGTGCCAGCACACAGGGAAATGTAGGCTACACCTTC
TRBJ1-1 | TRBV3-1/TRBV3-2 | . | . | CASSQGRGTEAFF | TGTGCCAGCAGCCAAGGACGAGGCACTGAAGCTTTCTTT
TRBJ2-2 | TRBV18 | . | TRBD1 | CASSPPGTGGTGELFF | TGTGCCAGCTCACCACCGGGGACAGGGGGCACCGGGGAGCTGTTTTTT
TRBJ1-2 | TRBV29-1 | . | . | CSVVHSYGYTF | TGCAGCGTTGTCCATAGCTATGGCTACACCTTC
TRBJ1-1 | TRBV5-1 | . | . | CASSPRDPAAHTEAFF | TGCGCCAGCAGCCCGAGGGACCCCGCCGCCCACACTGAAGCTTTCTTT
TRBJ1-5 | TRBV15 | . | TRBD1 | CATSPQDRKVWQPQHF | TGTGCCACCAGCCCCCAGGACAGGAAGGTTTGGCAGCCCCAGCATTTT
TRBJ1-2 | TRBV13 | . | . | CASSSRTRGNYGYTF | TGTGCCAGCAGCTCCCGGACCAGGGGAAACTATGGCTACACCTTC
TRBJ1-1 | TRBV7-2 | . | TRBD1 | CASSFGGTGNTEAFF | TGTGCCAGCAGCTTCGGAGGGACAGGGAACACTGAAGCTTTCTTT
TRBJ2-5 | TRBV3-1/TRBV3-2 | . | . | CASSQGTYQETQYF | TGTGCCAGCAGCCAAGGGACCTATCAAGAGACCCAGTACTTC
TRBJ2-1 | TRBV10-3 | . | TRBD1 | CAIRRQGGEQFF | TGTGCCATCAGAAGACAGGGTGGCGAGCAGTTCTTC
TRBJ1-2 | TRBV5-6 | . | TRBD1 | CASNIQGANYGYTF | TGTGCCAGCAACATACAGGGGGCAAACTATGGCTACACCTTC
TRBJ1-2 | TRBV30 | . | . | CAWSLRQYAPLNYGYTF | TGTGCCTGGAGCCTGCGACAGTATGCCCCCTTAAACTATGGCTACACCTTC
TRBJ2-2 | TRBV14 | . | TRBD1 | CASSLSGQGAAGSGELFF | TGTGCCAGCAGCCTTTCCGGACAGGGGGCTGCCGGGTCCGGGGAGCTGTTTTTT
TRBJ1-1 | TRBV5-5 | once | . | CASSLLVESLVTTEAFF | TGTGCCAGCAGCTTACTAGTAGAAAGCTTGGTTACCACTGAAGCTTTCTTT
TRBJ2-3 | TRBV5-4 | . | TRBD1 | CASSLGTGTRPTDTQYF | TGTGCCAGCAGCTTGGGGACAGGCACCCGACCCACAGATACGCAGTATTTT
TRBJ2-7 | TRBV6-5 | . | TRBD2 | CASAGESTESYEQYF | TGTGCCAGCGCGGGAGAGTCGACAGAGAGCTACGAGCAGTACTTC
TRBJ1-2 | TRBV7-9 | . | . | CASSLGSIWAAGYTF | TGTGCCAGCAGCTTAGGGTCGATATGGGCGGCTGGCTACACCTTC
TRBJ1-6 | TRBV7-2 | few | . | CASSRRAGGGNSPLHF | TGTGCCAGCAGCCGTAGGGCGGGGGGCGGAAATTCACCCCTCCACTTT
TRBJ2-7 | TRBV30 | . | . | CAWSLTSLGSEQYF | TGTGCCTGGAGTCTGACTAGTTTGGGCTCCGAGCAGTACTTC
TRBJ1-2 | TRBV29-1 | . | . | CSGWGGESGYTF | TGCAGCGGTTGGGGAGGGGAAAGTGGCTACACCTTC
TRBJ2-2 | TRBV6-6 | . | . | CASSQRPTDRTNTGELFF | TGTGCCAGCAGTCAGAGACCGACCGATCGAACGAACACCGGGGAGCTGTTTTTT
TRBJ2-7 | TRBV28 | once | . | CASSGTYEQYF | TGTGCCAGCAGTGGAACCTACGAGCAGTACTTC
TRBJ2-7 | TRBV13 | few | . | CASSPRDGYYEQYF | TGTGCCAGCAGCCCCCGGGACGGATACTACGAGCAGTACTTC
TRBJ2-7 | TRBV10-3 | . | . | CAISESGQLTYEQYF | TGTGCCATCAGTGAGTCCGGTCAGCTAACCTACGAGCAGTACTTC
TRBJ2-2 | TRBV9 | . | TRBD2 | CASSSSRVAGGLNTGELFF | TGTGCCAGCAGCTCGAGCAGGGTCGCGGGGGGGCTCAACACCGGGGAGCTGTTTTTT
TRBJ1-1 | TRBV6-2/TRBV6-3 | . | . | CASSYSANTEAFF | TGTGCCAGCAGTTACTCCGCTAACACTGAAGCTTTCTTT
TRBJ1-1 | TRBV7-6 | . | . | CASRADTLNTEAFF | TGTGCCAGCAGGGCCGACACATTGAACACTGAAGCTTTCTTT
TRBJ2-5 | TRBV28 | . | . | CASSSSKDYRQETQYF | TGTGCCAGCAGCTCGTCTAAGGATTATAGACAAGAGACCCAGTACTTC
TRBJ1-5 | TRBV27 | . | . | CASSFLGQPQHF | TGTGCCAGCAGTTTCTTAGGCCAGCCCCAGCATTTT
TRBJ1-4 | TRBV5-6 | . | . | CASSPRSGLIREKLFF | TGTGCCAGCAGCCCGAGGTCGGGTCTCATCCGGGAAAAACTGTTTTTT
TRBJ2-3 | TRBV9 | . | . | CASSLSEPDTQYF | TGTGCCAGCAGCTTGTCCGAACCGGATACGCAGTATTTT
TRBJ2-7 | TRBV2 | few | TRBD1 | CAIAGQASAYEQYF | TGTGCCATCGCAGGACAGGCGAGTGCCTACGAGCAGTACTTC
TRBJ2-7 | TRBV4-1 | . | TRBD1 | CASSSRDRVYEQYF | TGCGCCAGCAGCTCCCGGGACAGGGTCTACGAGCAGTACTTC
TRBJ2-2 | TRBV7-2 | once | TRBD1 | CASRSGTGVNTGELFF | TGTGCCAGCAGAAGTGGGACAGGGGTGAACACCGGGGAGCTGTTTTTT
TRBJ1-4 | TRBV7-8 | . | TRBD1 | CASSPDRANEKLFF | TGTGCCAGCAGCCCAGACAGGGCTAATGAAAAACTGTTTTTT
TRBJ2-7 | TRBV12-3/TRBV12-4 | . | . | CASSLSGAREQYF | TGTGCCAGCAGTTTATCTGGGGCTCGCGAGCAGTACTTC
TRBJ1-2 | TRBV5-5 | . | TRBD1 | CASRRTGGWKGYTF | TGTGCCAGCAGGAGGACAGGGGGATGGAAGGGCTACACCTTC
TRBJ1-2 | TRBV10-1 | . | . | CASSSTGAKNYGYTF | TGCGCCAGCAGTTCAACAGGAGCCAAAAACTATGGCTACACCTTC
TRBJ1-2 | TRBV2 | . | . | CASSGSGAQGYTF | TGTGCCAGCAGTGGGTCCGGGGCGCAAGGCTACACCTTC
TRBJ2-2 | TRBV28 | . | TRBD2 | CASMWGLAQEGNTGELFF | TGTGCCAGCATGTGGGGACTAGCCCAAGAGGGGAACACCGGGGAGCTGTTTTTT
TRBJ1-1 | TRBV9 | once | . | CASSVAGEAFF | TGTGCCAGCAGCGTAGCTGGTGAAGCTTTCTTT
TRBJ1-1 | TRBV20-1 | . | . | CSANQNTEAFF | TGCAGTGCAAACCAGAACACTGAAGCTTTCTTT
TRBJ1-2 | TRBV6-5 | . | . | CASSQGVRGYTF | TGTGCCAGCAGTCAGGGAGTCAGGGGCTACACCTTC
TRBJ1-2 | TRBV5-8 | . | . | CASSLEARREGYTF | TGTGCCAGCAGCTTGGAAGCCAGGCGGGAAGGCTACACCTTC
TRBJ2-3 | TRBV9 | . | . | CASSPQGGRASTDTQYF | TGTGCCAGCAGCCCCCAGGGGGGGCGCGCTAGCACAGATACGCAGTATTTT
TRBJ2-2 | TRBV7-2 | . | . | CASIDRLSFGELFF | TGTGCCAGCATCGATAGACTCTCTTTCGGGGAGCTGTTTTTT
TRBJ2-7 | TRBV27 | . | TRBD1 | CASRDNRGSYEQYF | TGTGCCAGCAGGGATAACAGGGGGTCCTACGAGCAGTACTTC